This T cell receptor (beta chain) originates from a study of T cell clonotyping in hematopoietic cell transplantation. Study-wide results and caveats: Recipient TCR diversity dropped after transplant; expanded clonotypes rose from day 30 to 180.

CDR3 length: 16 amino acids. In germline, CDR1 is SGHRS, CDR2 YFSETQ. J was trimmed by 0 bases and V by 4 bases; bases with no gene match: 7. Clones were sequenced by immunoSEQ multiplex PCR, and TCRdb holds only the in-frame ones, with some missing. Of several thousand clones in the sample, around 78% were seen once. A remark on this clone: Its target is not known.

The sequence was collected from a male patient aged 55-69 years who had an allogeneic stem cell transplant from an unrelated donor, so the T cells may come from the graft donor. Some clones in this sample may be carry-over from other donors' samples. V is TRBV5-1 and J is TRBJ1-3; TRBD1 matches 7 bases. This specimen was peripheral blood mononuclear cells, taken 30 days after allogeneic stem cell transplant. This CDR3 reads CASSMDRLNSGNTIYF. DNA of the CDR3: TGCGCCAGCAGCATGGACAGGCTGAACTCTGGAAACACCATATATTTT.